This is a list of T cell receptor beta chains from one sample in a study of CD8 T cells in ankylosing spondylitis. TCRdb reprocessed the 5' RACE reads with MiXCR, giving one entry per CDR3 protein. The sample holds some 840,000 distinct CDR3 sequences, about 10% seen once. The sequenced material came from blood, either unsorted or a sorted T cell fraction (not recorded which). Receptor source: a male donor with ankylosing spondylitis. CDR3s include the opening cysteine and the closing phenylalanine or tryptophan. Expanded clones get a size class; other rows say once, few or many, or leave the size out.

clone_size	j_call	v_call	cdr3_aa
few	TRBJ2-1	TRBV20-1	CSARAASGVNEQFF
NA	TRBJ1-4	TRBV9	CASSVGLRDGEKLFF
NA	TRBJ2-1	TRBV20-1	CSAATGTVTSEQFF
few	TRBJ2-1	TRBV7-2	CASSLHSGRASYNEQFF
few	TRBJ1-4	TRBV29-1	CSVDGATPEKLFF
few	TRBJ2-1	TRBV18	CASSLRGLAGSPNREQFF
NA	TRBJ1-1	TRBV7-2	CASSLGGKAFF
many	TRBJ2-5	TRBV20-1	CSARIRTSAAGSQYF
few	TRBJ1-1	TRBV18	CASSPGRVIAFF
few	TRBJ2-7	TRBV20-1	CSTTMGGYEQYF
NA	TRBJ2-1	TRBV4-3	CASSQDIWNEQFF
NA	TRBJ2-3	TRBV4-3	CASSQDWGRTDTQYF
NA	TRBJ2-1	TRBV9	CASSVGGHYNEQFF
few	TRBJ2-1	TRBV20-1	CSAGGRARVYNEQFF
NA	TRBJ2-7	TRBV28	CASSSQAESGSYEQYF
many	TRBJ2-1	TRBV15	CATSSHYQTGAVGNEQFF
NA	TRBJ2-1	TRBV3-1	CASSQPFGGRGSNEQFF
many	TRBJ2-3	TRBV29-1	CSVVGPASTDTQYF
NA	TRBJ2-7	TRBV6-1	CASSPHTTDPNEQYF
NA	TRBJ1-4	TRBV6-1	CASRDPGVGEKLFF
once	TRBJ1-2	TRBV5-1	CASSSGTGGLGYGYTF
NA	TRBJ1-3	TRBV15	CATSGYRGVMNTIYF
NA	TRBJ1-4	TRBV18	CASSLGATEKLFF
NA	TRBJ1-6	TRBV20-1	CSAREHNRGSNSPLHF
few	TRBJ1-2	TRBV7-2	CASSLGFRTVYGYTF
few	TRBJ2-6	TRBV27	CASSLSRFPGANVLTF